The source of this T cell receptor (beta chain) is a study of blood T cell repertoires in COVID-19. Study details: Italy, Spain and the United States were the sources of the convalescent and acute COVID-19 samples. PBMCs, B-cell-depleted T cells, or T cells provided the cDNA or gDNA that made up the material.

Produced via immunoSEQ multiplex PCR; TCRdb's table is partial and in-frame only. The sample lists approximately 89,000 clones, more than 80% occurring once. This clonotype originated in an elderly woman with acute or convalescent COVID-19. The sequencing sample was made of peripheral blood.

The CDR3 region has the DNA TGTGCCAGCAGTTTGACAGGGGTCAATCAGCCCCAGCATTTT. Its translation: CASSLTGVNQPQHF. The V and J genes are TRBV6-6 and TRBJ1-5; 8 positions agree with TRBD1. There are 14 residues in the CDR3. CDR1 MNHNY and CDR2 SVGAGI come from the germline V gene (reference sequence). V lost 4 bases to trimming and J lost 3 bases; unmatched junction nucleotides: 2.